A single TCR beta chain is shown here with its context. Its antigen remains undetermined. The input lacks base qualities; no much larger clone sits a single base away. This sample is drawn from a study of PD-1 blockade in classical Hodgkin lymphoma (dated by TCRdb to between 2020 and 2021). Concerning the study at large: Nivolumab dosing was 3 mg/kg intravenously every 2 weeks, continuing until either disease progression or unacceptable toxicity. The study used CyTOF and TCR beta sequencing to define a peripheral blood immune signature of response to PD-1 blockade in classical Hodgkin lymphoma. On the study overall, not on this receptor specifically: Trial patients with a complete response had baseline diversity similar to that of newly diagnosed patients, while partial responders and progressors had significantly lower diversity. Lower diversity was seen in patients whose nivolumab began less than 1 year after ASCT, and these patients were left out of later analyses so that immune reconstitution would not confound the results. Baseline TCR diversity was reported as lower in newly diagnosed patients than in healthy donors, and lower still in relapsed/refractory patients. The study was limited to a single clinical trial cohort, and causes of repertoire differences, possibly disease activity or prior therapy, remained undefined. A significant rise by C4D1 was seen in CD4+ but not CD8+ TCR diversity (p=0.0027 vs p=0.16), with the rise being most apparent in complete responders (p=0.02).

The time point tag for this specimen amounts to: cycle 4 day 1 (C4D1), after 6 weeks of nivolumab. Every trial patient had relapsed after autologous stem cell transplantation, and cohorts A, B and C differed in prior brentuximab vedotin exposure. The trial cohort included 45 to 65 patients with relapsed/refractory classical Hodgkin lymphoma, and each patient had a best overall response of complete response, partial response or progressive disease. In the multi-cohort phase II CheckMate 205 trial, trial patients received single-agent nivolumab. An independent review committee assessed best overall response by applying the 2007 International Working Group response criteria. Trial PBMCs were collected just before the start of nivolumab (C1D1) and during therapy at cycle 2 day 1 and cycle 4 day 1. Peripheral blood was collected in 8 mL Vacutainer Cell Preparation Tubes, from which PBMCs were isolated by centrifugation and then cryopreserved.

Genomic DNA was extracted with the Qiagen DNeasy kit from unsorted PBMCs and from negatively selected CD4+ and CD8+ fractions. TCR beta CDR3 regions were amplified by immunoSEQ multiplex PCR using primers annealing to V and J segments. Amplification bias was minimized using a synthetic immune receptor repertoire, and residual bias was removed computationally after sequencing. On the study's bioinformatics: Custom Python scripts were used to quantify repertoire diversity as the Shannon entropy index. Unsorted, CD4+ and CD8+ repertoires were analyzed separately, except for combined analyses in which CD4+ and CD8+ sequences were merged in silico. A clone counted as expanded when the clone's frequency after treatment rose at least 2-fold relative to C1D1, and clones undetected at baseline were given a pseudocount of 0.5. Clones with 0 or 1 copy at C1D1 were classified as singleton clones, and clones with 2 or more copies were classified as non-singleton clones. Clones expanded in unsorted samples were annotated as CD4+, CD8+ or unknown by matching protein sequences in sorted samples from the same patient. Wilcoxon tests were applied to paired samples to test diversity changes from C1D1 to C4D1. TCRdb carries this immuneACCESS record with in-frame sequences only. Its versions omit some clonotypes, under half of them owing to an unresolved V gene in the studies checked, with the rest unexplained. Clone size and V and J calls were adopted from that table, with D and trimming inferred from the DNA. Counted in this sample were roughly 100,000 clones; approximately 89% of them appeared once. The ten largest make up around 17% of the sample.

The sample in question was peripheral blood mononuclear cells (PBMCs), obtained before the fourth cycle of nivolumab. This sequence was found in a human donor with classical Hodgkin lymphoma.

In nucleotide form, the sequence is TGTGCCAGCAGCCCCGTCCAGGGGGTGGACTATGGCTACACCTTC. It translates to CASSPVQGVDYGYTF. The chain is made from TRBV13 and TRBJ1-2, with 7 central nucleotides matching TRBD1. After removal of 5 bases from V and 3 bases from J, the junction retains 9 bases not matched to a gene. The cysteine opens and the phenylalanine closes a CDR3 of 15 amino acids. The entry retains the CDR3 DNA only, 45 bases that are in frame from base 1. Taken from the germline V gene (reference sequence), the CDR1 and CDR2 loops are PRHDT and FYEKMQ. The entire variable domain, with the stretches around the CDR3 drawn from the reference TRBV13 and TRBJ1-2 proteins, is AAGVIQSPRHLIKEKRETATLKCYPIPRHDTVYWYQQGPGQDPQFLISFYEKMQSDKGSIPDRFSAQQFSDYHSELNMSSLELGDSALYFCASSPVQGVDYGYTFGSGTRLTVV.